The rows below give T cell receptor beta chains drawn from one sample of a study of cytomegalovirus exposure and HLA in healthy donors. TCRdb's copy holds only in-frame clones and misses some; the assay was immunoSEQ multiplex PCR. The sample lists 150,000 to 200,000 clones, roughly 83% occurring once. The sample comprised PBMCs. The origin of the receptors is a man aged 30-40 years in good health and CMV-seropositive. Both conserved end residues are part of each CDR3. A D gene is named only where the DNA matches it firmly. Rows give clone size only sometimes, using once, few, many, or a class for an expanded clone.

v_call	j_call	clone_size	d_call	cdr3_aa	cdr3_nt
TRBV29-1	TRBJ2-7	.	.	CSVTTAGGVYEQYF	TGCAGCGTGACGACCGCCGGGGGTGTCTACGAGCAGTACTTC
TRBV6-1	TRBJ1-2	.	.	CATYTANYGYTF	TGTGCCACCTATACCGCTAACTATGGCTACACCTTC
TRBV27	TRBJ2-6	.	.	CASSLRAGANVLTF	TGTGCCAGCAGTTTGAGAGCGGGGGCCAACGTCCTGACTTTC
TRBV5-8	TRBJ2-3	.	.	CASSPVGGAGDTQYF	TGTGCCAGCAGCCCGGTGGGGGGGGCCGGAGATACGCAGTATTTT
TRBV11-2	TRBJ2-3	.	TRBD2	CASSLIGRADTQYF	TGTGCCAGCAGCTTAATCGGGAGGGCTGATACGCAGTATTTT
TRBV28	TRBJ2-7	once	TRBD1	CASSQWGTGGHEQYF	TGTGCCAGCAGCCAGTGGGGGACAGGGGGCCACGAGCAGTACTTC
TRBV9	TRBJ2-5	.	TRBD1	CASSTMGDRGETQYF	TGTGCCAGCAGCACGATGGGGGACAGGGGGGAGACCCAGTACTTC
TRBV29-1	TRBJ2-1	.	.	CSVENNEQFF	TGCAGCGTCGAGAACAATGAGCAGTTCTTC
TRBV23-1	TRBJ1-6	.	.	CASSQLPRDSQSSYNSPLHF	TGCGCCAGCAGTCAATTACCCAGGGACTCACAAAGCTCCTATAATTCACCCCTCCACTTT
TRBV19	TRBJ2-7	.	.	CASSGSGESYEQYF	TGTGCCAGTAGTGGGTCAGGGGAGTCCTACGAGCAGTACTTC
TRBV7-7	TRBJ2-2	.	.	CASSPTENTGELFF	TGTGCCAGCAGCCCAACAGAGAACACCGGGGAGCTGTTTTTT
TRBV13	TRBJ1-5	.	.	CASSGLGEPQHF	TGTGCCAGCAGCGGTCTAGGCGAGCCCCAGCATTTT
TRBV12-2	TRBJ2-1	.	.	CTSEGNNEQFF	TGTACTAGCGAGGGGAACAATGAGCAGTTCTTC
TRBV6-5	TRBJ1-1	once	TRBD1	CASSYRRQGRAFF	TGTGCCAGCAGTTATAGGAGACAGGGAAGAGCTTTCTTT
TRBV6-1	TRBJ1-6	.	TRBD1	CASRTFRGPNSPLHF	TGTGCCAGCAGGACCTTCAGGGGGCCTAATTCACCCCTCCACTTT
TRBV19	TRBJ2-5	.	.	CASSNWETQYF	TGTGCCAGTAGTAACTGGGAGACCCAGTACTTC
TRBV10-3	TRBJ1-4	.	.	CAISESLRDEKLFF	TGTGCCATCAGTGAGTCTCTGAGGGATGAAAAACTGTTTTTT
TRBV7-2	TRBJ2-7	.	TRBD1	CASSRTGQSYEQYF	TGTGCCAGCAGCCGAACGGGACAGTCCTACGAGCAGTACTTC
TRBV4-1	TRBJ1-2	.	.	CASSPPPFGDLLSYGYTF	TGCGCCAGCAGCCCCCCCCCATTCGGGGACTTACTCTCCTATGGCTACACCTTC
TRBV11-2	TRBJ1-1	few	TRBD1	CASSPRTGSNTEAFF	TGTGCCAGCAGCCCTCGGACAGGGTCGAACACTGAAGCTTTCTTT
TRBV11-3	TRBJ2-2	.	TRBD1	CASRGQGSGELFF	TGTGCCAGCAGAGGACAGGGAAGCGGGGAGCTGTTTTTT
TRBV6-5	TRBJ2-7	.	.	CASSTTTAASYEQYF	TGTGCCAGCAGTACCACGACAGCAGCCTCCTACGAGCAGTACTTC
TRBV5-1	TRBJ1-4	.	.	CASSLVYRTGSNEKLFF	TGCGCCAGCAGCTTGGTGTACCGAACAGGGTCTAATGAAAAACTGTTTTTT
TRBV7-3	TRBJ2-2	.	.	CASSLTTVNTGELFF	TGTGCCAGCAGCTTAACGACAGTGAACACCGGGGAGCTGTTTTTT
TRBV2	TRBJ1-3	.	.	CASSVGPHSGNTIYF	TGTGCCAGCAGTGTGGGGCCACACTCTGGAAACACCATATATTTT
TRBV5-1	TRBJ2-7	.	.	CASTTSPKGNYEQYF	TGCGCCAGCACGACCAGCCCCAAGGGGAACTACGAGCAGTACTTC
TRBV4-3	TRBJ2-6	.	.	CASSQEYGAGANVLTF	TGCGCCAGCAGCCAAGAATACGGGGCTGGGGCCAACGTCCTGACTTTC
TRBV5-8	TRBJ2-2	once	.	CASWGQNTGELFF	TGTGCCAGCTGGGGACAGAACACCGGGGAGCTGTTTTTT
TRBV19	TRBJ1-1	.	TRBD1	CASSIDPHRTGTEAFF	TGTGCCAGTAGTATAGACCCCCATCGGACAGGCACTGAAGCTTTCTTT
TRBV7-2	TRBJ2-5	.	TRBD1	CASSAGTGMGETQYF	TGTGCCAGCAGTGCCGGGACAGGGATGGGAGAGACCCAGTACTTC
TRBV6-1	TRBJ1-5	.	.	CASSSSSRNQPQHF	TGTGCCAGCAGTTCTTCTAGTAGGAATCAGCCCCAGCATTTT
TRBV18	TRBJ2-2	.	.	CASSPLTPKNTGELFF	TGTGCCAGCTCACCCCTGACACCTAAGAACACCGGGGAGCTGTTTTTT
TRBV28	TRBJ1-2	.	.	CASSRQANGYTF	TGTGCCAGCAGTCGACAGGCGAATGGCTACACCTTC
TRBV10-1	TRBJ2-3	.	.	CASSVSGDPADTQYF	TGCGCCAGCAGTGTTTCGGGGGATCCGGCAGATACGCAGTATTTT
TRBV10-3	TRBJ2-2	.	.	CAISANSIATTGELFF	TGTGCCATCAGTGCCAATTCGATAGCTACGACCGGGGAGCTGTTTTTT
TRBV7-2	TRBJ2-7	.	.	CASSPRGQYEQYF	TGTGCCAGCAGTCCCCGCGGACAGTACGAGCAGTACTTC
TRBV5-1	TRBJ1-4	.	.	CASSPGASMMGEKLFF	TGCGCCAGCAGCCCAGGGGCGTCTATGATGGGTGAAAAACTGTTTTTT
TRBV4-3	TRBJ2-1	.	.	CASSQDLRDEQFF	TGCGCCAGCAGCCAAGATTTACGCGATGAGCAGTTCTTC
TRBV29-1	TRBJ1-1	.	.	CSVSDRRYTEAFF	TGCAGCGTTTCTGACAGAAGATACACTGAAGCTTTCTTT
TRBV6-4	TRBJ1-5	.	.	CASGGRGINQPQHF	TGTGCCAGCGGGGGGCGGGGGATCAATCAGCCCCAGCATTTT